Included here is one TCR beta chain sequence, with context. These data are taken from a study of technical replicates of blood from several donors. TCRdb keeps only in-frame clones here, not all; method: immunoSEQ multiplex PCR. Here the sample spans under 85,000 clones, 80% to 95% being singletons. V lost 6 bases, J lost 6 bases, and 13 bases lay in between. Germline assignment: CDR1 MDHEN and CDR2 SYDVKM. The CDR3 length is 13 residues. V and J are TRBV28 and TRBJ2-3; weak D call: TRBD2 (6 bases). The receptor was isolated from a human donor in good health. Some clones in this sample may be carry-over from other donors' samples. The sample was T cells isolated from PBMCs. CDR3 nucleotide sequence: TGTGCCAGCAGATCGGGACTGAGCGATACGCAGTATTTT. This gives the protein CASRSGLSDTQYF.